This TCR beta chain stems from a study of blood T cell repertoires in COVID-19. Study at large: There were acute and convalescent COVID-19 samples, and they came from the United States, Italy and Spain. Nucleic acid was either cDNA or gDNA, and it came from T cells, B-cell-depleted T cells, or PBMCs.

The CDR3 contains 18 residues. Per the germline V gene, CDR1 is SGHDT and CDR2 is YYEEEE. Trimming cost V 3 bases and J 4 bases, with 25 bases left between them. Study processing details: The assay estimated nucleated cells by amplifying reference gene primers. Clones were sequenced by immunoSEQ multiplex PCR, and TCRdb holds only the in-frame ones, with some missing. The V and J calls and clone size were taken over from that table, and D and trimming were inferred from the DNA. The sample contains roughly 140,000 clones, 75% to 90% of which appear only once. This TCR was sampled from a woman aged 55-69 years with active or convalescent COVID-19. The rearrangement joins TRBV5-6 to TRBJ1-1, with D possibly TRBD1 on 6 matching bases. The sequencing sample was made of peripheral blood. CDR3 in DNA: TGTGCCAGCAGCTCGAGCGGGGGCAGTCAGACCTCGAGCACTGAAGCTTTCTTT. The encoded protein is CASSSSGGSQTSSTEAFF.